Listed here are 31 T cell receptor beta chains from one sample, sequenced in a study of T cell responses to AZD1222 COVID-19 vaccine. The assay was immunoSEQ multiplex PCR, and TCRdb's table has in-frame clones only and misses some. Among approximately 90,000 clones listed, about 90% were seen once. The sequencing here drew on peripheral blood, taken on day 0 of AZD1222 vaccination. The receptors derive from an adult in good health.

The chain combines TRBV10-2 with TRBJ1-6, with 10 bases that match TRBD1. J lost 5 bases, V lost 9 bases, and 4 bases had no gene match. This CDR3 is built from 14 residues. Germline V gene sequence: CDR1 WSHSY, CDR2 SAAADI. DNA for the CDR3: TGCGCCAGTGGACAGGGGGGAAATAATTCACCCCTCCACTTT. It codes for CASGQGGNNSPLHF.

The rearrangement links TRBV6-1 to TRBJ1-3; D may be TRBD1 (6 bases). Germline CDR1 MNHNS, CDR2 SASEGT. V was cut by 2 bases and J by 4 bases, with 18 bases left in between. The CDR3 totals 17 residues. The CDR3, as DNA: TGTGCCAGCAGTGAACTGGGGGCAGGGACCAGAGGAAACACCATATATTTT. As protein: CASSELGAGTRGNTIYF.

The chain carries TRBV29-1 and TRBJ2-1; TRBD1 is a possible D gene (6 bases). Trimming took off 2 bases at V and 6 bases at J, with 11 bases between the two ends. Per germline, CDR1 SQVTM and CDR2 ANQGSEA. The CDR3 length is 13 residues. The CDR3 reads CSVENRAGNEQFF. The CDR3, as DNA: TGCAGCGTTGAAAACAGGGCAGGCAATGAGCAGTTCTTC.

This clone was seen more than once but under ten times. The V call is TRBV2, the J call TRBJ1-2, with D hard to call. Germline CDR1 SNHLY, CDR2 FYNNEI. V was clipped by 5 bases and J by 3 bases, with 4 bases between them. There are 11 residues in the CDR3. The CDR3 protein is CASSPDYGYTF. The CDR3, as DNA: TGTGCCAGCAGTCCCGACTATGGCTACACCTTC. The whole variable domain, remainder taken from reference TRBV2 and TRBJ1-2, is EPEVTQTPSHQVTQMGQEVILRCVPISNHLYFYWYRQILGQKVEFLVSFYNNEISEKSEIFDDQFSVERPDGSNFTLKIRSTKLEDSAMYFCASSPDYGYTFGSGTRLTVV.

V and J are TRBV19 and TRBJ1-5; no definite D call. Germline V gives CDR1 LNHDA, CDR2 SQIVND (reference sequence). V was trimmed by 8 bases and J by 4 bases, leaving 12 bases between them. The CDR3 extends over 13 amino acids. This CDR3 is CASSGFGNQPQHF. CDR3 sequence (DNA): TGTGCCAGTTCCGGGTTTGGGAATCAGCCCCAGCATTTT.

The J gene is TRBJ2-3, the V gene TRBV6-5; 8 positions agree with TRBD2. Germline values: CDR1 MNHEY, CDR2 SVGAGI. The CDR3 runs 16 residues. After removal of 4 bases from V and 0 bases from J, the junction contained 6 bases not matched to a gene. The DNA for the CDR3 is TGTGCCAGCAGTTCCGCCGGGGGGGCGAGCACAGATACGCAGTATTTT. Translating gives CASSSAGGASTDTQYF.

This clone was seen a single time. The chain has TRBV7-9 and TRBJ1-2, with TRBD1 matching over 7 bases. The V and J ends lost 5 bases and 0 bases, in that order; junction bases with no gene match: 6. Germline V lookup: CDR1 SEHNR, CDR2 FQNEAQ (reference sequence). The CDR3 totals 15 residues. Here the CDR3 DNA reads TGTGCCAGCAGCCCAACCGGGACAGCTAACTATGGCTACACCTTC. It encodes CASSPTGTANYGYTF.

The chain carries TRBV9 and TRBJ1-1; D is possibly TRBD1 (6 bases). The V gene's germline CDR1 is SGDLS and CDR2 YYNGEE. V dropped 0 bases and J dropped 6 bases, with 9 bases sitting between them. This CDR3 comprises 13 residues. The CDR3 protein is CASSVAGGPEAFF. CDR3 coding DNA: TGTGCCAGCAGCGTAGCGGGGGGCCCTGAAGCTTTCTTT.

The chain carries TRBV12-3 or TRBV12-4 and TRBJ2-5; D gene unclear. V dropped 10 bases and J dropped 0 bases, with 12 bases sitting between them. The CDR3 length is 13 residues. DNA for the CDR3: TGTGCCACCAAGACCTCGTACCAAGAGACCCAGTACTTC. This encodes CATKTSYQETQYF.

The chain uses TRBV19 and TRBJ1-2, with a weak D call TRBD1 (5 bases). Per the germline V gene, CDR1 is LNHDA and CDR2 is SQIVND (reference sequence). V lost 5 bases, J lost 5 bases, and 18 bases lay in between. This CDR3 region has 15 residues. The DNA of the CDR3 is TGTGCCAGTAGTCTGCAGGGTATTACCGGATATGGCTACACCTTC. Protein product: CASSLQGITGYGYTF. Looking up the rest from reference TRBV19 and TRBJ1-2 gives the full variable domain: DGGITQSPKYLFRKEGQNVTLSCEQNLNHDAMYWYRQDPGQGLRLIYYSQIVNDFQKGDIAEGYSVSREKKESFPLTVTSAQKNPTAFYLCASSLQGITGYGYTFGSGTRLTVV.

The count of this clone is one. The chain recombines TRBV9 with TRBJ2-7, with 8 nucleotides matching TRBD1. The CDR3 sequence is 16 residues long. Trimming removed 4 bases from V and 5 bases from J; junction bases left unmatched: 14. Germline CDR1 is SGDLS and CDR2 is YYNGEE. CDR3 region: CASSLPHGQGPDEQYF. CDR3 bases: TGTGCCAGCAGCCTACCCCATGGACAGGGCCCTGACGAGCAGTACTTC.

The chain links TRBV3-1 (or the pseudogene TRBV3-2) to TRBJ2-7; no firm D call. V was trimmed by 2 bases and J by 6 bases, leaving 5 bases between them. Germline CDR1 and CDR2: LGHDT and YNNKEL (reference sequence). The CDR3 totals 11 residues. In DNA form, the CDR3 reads TGTGCCAGCAGCCAATATGGCGAGCAGTACTTC. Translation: CASSQYGEQYF.

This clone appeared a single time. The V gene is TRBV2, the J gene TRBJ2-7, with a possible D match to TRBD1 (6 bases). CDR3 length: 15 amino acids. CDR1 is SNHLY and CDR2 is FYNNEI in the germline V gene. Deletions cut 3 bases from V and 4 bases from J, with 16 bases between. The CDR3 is CASSDGRGIAYEQYF. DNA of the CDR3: TGTGCCAGCAGTGACGGCAGGGGAATCGCTTACGAGCAGTACTTC.

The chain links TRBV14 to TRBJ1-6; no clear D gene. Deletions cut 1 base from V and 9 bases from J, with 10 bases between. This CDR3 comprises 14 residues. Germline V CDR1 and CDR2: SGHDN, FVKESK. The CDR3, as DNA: TGTGCCAGCAGCCAAGCGTGGGATAGTTCACCCCTCCACTTT. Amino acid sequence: CASSQAWDSSPLHF.

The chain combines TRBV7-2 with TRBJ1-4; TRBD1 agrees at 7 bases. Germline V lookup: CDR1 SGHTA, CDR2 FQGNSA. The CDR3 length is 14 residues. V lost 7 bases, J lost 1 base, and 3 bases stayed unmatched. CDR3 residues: CASKTGQTNEKLFF. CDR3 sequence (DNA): TGTGCCAGCAAGACAGGGCAAACTAATGAAAAACTGTTTTTT. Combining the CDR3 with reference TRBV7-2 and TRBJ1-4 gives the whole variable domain GAGVSQSPSNKVTEKGKDVELRCDPISGHTALYWYRQSLGQGLEFLIYFQGNSAPDKSGLPSDRFSAERTGGSVSTLTIQRTQQEDSAVYLCASKTGQTNEKLFFGSGTQLSVL.

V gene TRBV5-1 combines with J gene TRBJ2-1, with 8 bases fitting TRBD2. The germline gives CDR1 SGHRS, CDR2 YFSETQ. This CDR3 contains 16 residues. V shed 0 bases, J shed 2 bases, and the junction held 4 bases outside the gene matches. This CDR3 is CASSLVGTRPYNEQFF. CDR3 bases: TGCGCCAGCAGCTTGGTCGGGACTAGGCCCTACAATGAGCAGTTCTTC.

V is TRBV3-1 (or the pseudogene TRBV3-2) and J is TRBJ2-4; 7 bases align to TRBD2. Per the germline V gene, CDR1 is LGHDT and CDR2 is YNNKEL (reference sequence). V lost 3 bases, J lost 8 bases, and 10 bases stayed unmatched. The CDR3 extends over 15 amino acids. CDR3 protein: CASSQPGLGGDIQYF. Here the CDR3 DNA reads TGTGCCAGCAGCCAGCCGGGACTTGGGGGGGACATTCAGTACTTC.

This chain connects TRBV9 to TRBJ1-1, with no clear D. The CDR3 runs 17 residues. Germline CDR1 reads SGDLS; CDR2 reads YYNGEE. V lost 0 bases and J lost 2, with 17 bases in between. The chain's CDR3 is CASSVDQTRGTNTEAFF. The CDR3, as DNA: TGTGCCAGCAGCGTAGATCAGACCCGGGGTACTAACACTGAAGCTTTCTTT.

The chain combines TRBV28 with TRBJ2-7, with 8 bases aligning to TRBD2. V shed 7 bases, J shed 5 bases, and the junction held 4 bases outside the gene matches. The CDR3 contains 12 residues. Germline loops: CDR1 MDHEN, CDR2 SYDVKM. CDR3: CASTSGWNEQYF. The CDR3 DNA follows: TGTGCCAGCACTAGCGGGTGGAACGAGCAGTACTTC.

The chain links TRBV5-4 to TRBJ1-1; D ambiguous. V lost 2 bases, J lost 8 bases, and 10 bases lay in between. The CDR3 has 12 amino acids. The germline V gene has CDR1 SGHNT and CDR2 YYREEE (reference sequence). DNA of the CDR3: TGTGCCAGCAGCTTTTTCTCGGGGGAAGCTTTCTTT. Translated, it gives CASSFFSGEAFF.

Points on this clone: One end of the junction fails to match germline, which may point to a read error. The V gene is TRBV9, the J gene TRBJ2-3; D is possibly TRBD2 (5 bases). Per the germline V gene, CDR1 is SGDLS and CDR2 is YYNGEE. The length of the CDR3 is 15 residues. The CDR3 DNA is TGTGCCAGCAGCGCCCCGACTACCAGCAGAGATACGCAGTATTTT. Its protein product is CASSAPTTSRDTQYF.

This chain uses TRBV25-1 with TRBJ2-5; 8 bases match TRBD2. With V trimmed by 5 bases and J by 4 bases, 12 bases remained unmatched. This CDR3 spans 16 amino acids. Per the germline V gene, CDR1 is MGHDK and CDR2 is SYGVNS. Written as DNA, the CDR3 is TGTGCCAGCAGTCCCACCGGACGGGGGGGTTCAGAGACCCAGTACTTC. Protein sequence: CASSPTGRGGSETQYF.

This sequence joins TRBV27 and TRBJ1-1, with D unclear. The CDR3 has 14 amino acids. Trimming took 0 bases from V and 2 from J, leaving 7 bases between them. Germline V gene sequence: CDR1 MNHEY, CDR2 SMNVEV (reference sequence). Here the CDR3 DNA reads TGTGCCAGCAGTTTATCGCGGGGTAACACTGAAGCTTTCTTT. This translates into CASSLSRGNTEAFF.

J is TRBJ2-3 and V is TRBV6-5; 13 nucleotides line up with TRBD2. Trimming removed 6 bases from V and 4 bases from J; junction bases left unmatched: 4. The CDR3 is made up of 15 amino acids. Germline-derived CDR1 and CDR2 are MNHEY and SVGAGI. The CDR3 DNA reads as TGTGCCAGCAGGCGGACTAGCGGGAGTTCAGATACGCAGTATTTT. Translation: CASRRTSGSSDTQYF.

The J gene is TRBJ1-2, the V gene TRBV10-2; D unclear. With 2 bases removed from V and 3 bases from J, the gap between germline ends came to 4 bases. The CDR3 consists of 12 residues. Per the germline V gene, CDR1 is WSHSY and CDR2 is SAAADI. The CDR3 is CASSEGDYGYTF. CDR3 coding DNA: TGCGCCAGCAGTGAGGGGGACTATGGCTACACCTTC.

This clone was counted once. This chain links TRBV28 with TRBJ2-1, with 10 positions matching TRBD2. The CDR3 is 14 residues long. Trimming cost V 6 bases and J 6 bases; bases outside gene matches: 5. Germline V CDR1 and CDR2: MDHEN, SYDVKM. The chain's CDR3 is CASRVLAGINEQFF. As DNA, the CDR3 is TGTGCCAGCAGGGTACTAGCGGGAATCAATGAGCAGTTCTTC.

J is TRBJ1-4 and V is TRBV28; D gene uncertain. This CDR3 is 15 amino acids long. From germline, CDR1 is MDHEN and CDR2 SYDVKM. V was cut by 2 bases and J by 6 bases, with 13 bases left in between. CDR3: CASSLTTPGHEKLFF. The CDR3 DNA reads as TGTGCCAGCAGTTTAACGACCCCCGGGCATGAAAAACTGTTTTTT. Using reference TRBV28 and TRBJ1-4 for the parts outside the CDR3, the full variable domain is DVKVTQSSRYLVKRTGEKVFLECVQDMDHENMFWYRQDPGLGLRLIYFSYDVKMKEKGDIPEGYSVSREKKERFSLILESASTNQTSMYLCASSLTTPGHEKLFFGSGTQLSVL.

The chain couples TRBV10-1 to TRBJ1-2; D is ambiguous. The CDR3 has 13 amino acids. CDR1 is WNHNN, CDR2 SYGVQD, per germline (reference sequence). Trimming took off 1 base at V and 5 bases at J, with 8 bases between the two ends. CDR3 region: CASSEWQWYGYTF. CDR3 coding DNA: TGCGCCAGCAGTGAGTGGCAGTGGTATGGCTACACCTTC.

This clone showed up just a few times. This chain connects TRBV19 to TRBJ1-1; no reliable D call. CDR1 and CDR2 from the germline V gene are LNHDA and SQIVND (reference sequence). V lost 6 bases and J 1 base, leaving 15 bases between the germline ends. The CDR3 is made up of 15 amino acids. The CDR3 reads CASRLEGGRNTEAFF. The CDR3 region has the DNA TGTGCCAGTAGGCTGGAGGGAGGGCGGAACACTGAAGCTTTCTTT.

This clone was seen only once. The CDR3 loop is CASSYQQGQETQYF. The CDR3 DNA reads as TGTGCCAGCAGCTACCAACAGGGGCAGGAGACCCAGTACTTC. The chain combines TRBV5-6 with TRBJ2-5, with 7 bases fitting TRBD1. Germline lookup yields CDR1 SGHDT and CDR2 YYEEEE. V lost 3 bases and J lost 5; bases outside the gene matches: 7. The CDR3 extends over 14 amino acids.

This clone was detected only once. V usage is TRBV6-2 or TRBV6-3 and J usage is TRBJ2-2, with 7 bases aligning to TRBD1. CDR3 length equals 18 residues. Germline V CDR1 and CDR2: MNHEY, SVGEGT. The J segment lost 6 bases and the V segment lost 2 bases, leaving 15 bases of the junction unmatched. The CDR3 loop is CASSYLGQVSALAGELFF. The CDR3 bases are TGTGCCAGCAGTTACCTAGGACAGGTTTCAGCGCTCGCCGGGGAGCTGTTTTTT.